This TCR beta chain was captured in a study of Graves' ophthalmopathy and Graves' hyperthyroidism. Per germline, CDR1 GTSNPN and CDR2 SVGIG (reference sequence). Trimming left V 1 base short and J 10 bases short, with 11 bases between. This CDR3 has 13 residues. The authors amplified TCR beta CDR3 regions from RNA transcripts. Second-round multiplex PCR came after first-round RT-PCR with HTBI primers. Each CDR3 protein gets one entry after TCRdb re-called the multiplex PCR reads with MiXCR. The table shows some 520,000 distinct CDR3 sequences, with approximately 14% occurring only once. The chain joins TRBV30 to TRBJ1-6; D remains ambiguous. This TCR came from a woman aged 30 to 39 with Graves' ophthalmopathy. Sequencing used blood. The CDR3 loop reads CAWSGGVESPLHF. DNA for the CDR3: TGTGCCTGGAGTGGCGGGGTGGAGTCACCCCTCCACTTT.